One sample yielded the 24 T cell receptor beta chains listed below, sequenced in a study of post-analysis software for immune sequencing data (dated by TCRdb to between 2014 and 2017). The library was generated by PCR. These reads were obtained on an Illumina HiSeq 2500. To reduce PCR and sequencing biases, unique molecular identifiers were incorporated into the TCR beta cDNA libraries. Starting from the raw public reads, TCRdb applied fastp trimming at Q25, assembled clones with MiXCR and retained in-frame beta chains. A single entry per CDR3 protein holds the most common genes and DNA from its merged rows. The sample table holds under 900,000 distinct CDR3 sequences, of which approximately 53% were seen once. The leading ten clones occupy 4.6% of the sample. Points the paper makes about the study in general: Roughly 5 TRBV segments, including TRBV5-6, TRBV5-1 and TRBV20-1, were significantly more frequent in patients than controls.

Antigens of these TCRs are unknown. What was sequenced was blood. These receptors originate from a girl aged 5-17 years with multiple sclerosis.

This clonotype showed up just once. This sequence joins TRBV7-8 and TRBJ2-1; 7 nucleotides align to TRBD1. The germline V gene encodes CDR1 SGHVS and CDR2 FQNEAQ. V trimming: 8 bases; J trimming: 6 bases; junction bases outside the gene matches: 13. The CDR3 length is 15 residues. The CDR3: CASLTPGTASNEQFF. CDR3 nucleotide sequence: TGTGCCAGCCTGACACCCGGGACAGCGTCCAATGAGCAGTTCTTC.

The V gene is TRBV5-1, the J gene TRBJ2-3; D is uncertain. CDR1 and CDR2 (germline): SGHRS, YFSETQ. Trimming took 0 bases from V and 5 from J, leaving 13 bases between them. This CDR3 has 15 residues. Here the CDR3 reads CASSLDAHEVDTQYF. In DNA, the CDR3 is TGCGCCAGCAGCTTGGACGCCCATGAGGTAGATACGCAGTATTTT.

This clonotype was detected once. V and J are TRBV13 and TRBJ1-4; TRBD1 aligns across 7 bases. V dropped 1 base and J dropped 8; count of bases not matched to a gene: 4. The CDR3 length is 14 residues. Germline CDR1 and CDR2: PRHDT and FYEKMQ (reference sequence). The CDR3: CASSLAGQSEKLFF. Here the CDR3 DNA reads TGTGCCAGCAGCTTAGCGGGACAGAGCGAAAAACTGTTTTTT.

The chain uses TRBV11-2 and TRBJ2-5, with 8 bases fitting TRBD1. The ends lost 8 bases at V and 1 base at J; junction bases unmatched: 6. The CDR3 consists of 14 residues. Germline V lookup: CDR1 SGHAT, CDR2 FQNNGV. The CDR3 region has the DNA TGTGCCAGCGACCCGGGGACAGGCCAAGAGACCCAGTACTTC. It is translated as CASDPGTGQETQYF.

The rearrangement joins TRBV5-1 to TRBJ1-1; 8 nucleotides agree with TRBD1. Germline loops: CDR1 SGHRS, CDR2 YFSETQ. After removal of 0 bases from V and 4 bases from J, the junction contained 5 bases not matched to a gene. This CDR3 region has 15 residues. The CDR3: CASSLAGQGGTEAFF. The CDR3 DNA reads as TGCGCCAGCAGCTTGGCCGGACAGGGAGGCACTGAAGCTTTCTTT.

This clonotype was observed a few times. The rearrangement links TRBV5-1 to TRBJ2-6, with a possible D match to TRBD2 (5 bases). V was shortened by 7 bases and J by 0 bases, with 11 bases between the two germline ends. The germline V gene encodes CDR1 SGHRS and CDR2 YFSETQ. CDR3 length: 15 residues. The CDR3 DNA reads TGCGCCAGCGACATTGGGAGCTCTGGGGCCAACGTCCTGACTTTC. Amino acids: CASDIGSSGANVLTF.

This clonotype was recorded only once. V and J are TRBV2 and TRBJ2-1; TRBD2 matches at 8 bases. V gave up 9 bases and J gave up 6 bases; unmatched junction bases: 7. The CDR3 length is 13 residues. Germline values: CDR1 SNHLY, CDR2 FYNNEI. The CDR3 spells CASYSGVSNEQFF. CDR3 nucleotide sequence: TGTGCCAGTTATAGCGGGGTGAGCAATGAGCAGTTCTTC.

In this sample, this clonotype turned up a few times. This chain links TRBV29-1 with TRBJ2-7; D gene uncertain. Germline CDR1 reads SQVTM; CDR2 reads ANQGSEA. CDR3 length: 15 residues. V was cut by 6 bases and J by 4 bases, with 22 bases left in between. This chain's CDR3 is CSVASLLRPPYEQYF. CDR3 nucleotide sequence: TGCAGCGTCGCATCACTACTCAGGCCACCTTACGAGCAGTACTTC.

V is TRBV7-3 and J is TRBJ2-7, with D uncertain. Germline assignment: CDR1 SGHTA and CDR2 FQGTGA. V shed 1 base and J shed 3 bases, with 7 bases lying between them. The CDR3 extends over 13 amino acids. Here the CDR3 reads CASSLSADYEQYF. DNA for the CDR3: TGTGCCAGCAGCTTAAGCGCCGACTACGAGCAGTACTTC.

The rearrangement links TRBV5-1 to TRBJ2-7, with TRBD1 matching 8 bases. The CDR3 has 14 amino acids. Germline trimming cut 4 bases from V and 6 bases from J; bases unmatched to any gene: 9. Germline V gene lookup returns CDR1 SGHRS and CDR2 YFSETQ. In nucleotides, the CDR3 is TGCGCCAGCAGCACAGGACAGGGTTCCGCCGAGCAGTACTTC. Its translation: CASSTGQGSAEQYF.

This chain joins TRBV13 and TRBJ2-1, with 8 bases lining up with TRBD2. The germline V gene has CDR1 PRHDT and CDR2 FYEKMQ (reference sequence). V trimming: 6 bases; J trimming: 9 bases; junction bases outside the gene matches: 7. The CDR3 length is 13 residues. CDR3 DNA sequence: TGTGCCAGCAGTGATAGCGGGAATGGTGAGCAGTTCTTC. Translating it yields CASSDSGNGEQFF. Based on the CDR3 plus reference TRBV13 and TRBJ2-1, the full variable domain is AAGVIQSPRHLIKEKRETATLKCYPIPRHDTVYWYQQGPGQDPQFLISFYEKMQSDKGSIPDRFSAQQFSDYHSELNMSSLELGDSALYFCASSDSGNGEQFFGPGTRLTVL.

V usage is TRBV28 and J usage is TRBJ2-5; D call uncertain. With the DNA end fitting TRBJ2-7 better, the J assignment may be wrong. This CDR3 spans 14 amino acids. Germline lookup yields CDR1 MDHEN and CDR2 SYDVKM. CDR3 nucleotides: TGTGCCAGCACCGTGCAGTTTCGGGTCTACGAGCAGTACTTC. Translation gives CASTVQFRVYEQYF.

This clonotype was seen only a few times. The chain is built from TRBV20-1 and TRBJ2-7; the D is unclear. The CDR3 is 12 amino acids. Germline loops: CDR1 DFQATT, CDR2 SNEGSKA (reference sequence). Trimming removed 3 bases from V and 3 bases from J, with 9 bases in between. This chain's CDR3 is CSASSPNYEQYF. The CDR3 nucleotides are TGCAGTGCTAGTTCACCAAACTACGAGCAGTACTTC.

A word on this clonotype: A read error may produce the germline difference seen at one junction end. The V gene is TRBV7-9, the J gene TRBJ2-1; D may be TRBD2 (5 bases). Germline assignment: CDR1 SEHNR and CDR2 FQNEAQ (reference sequence). The CDR3 extends over 15 amino acids. The CDR3 loop is CASGLGGPTINEQFF. The CDR3 DNA reads TGTGCCAGCGGCTTAGGCGGGCCCACTATCAATGAGCAGTTCTTC.

This chain connects TRBV20-1 to TRBJ2-3, with 11 nucleotides matching TRBD2. The ends lost 3 bases at V and 5 bases at J; junction bases unmatched: 4. This CDR3 is 14 amino acids long. Germline V gene sequence: CDR1 DFQATT, CDR2 SNEGSKA (reference sequence). In DNA form, the CDR3 reads TGCAGTGCTAGCCTAGCGGGAGGTGTAGATACGCAGTATTTT. Encoded protein: CSASLAGGVDTQYF.

J is TRBJ1-6 and V is TRBV7-9; TRBD1 aligns across 8 bases. The CDR3 loop spans 14 amino acids. The ends lost 5 bases at V and 12 bases at J; junction bases unmatched: 9. CDR1 and CDR2 (germline): SEHNR, FQNEAQ (reference sequence). The CDR3 nucleotides read TGTGCCAGCAGCCTCGACAGGGGAAGTGGACCCCTCCACTTT. Its translation: CASSLDRGSGPLHF.

The chain is built from TRBV7-8 and TRBJ1-2; a weak D match, TRBD1 (6 bases). The CDR3 sequence is 13 residues long. V was clipped by 6 bases and J by 3 bases, with 11 bases between them. Per germline, CDR1 SGHVS and CDR2 FQNEAQ. The CDR3 bases are TGTGCCAGCAGTTACAGGGAAGACTATGGCTACACCTTC. Protein sequence: CASSYREDYGYTF.

This clonotype was counted a few times. The gene calls are TRBV28 and TRBJ2-7; 8 nucleotides match TRBD2. V dropped 7 bases and J dropped 0; count of bases not matched to a gene: 2. Germline assignment: CDR1 MDHEN and CDR2 SYDVKM. CDR3 size: 13 residues. The CDR3 reads CASTAGGSYEQYF. CDR3 DNA: TGTGCCAGCACGGCGGGGGGCTCCTACGAGCAGTACTTC.

V is TRBV9 and J is TRBJ1-4; possibly TRBD1 for D (6 bases). Trimming shortened V by 3 bases and J by 4 bases, and 7 bases separated the two germline ends. The CDR3 consists of 13 residues. Germline assignment: CDR1 SGDLS and CDR2 YYNGEE. CDR3 amino acids: CASSGQDNEKLFF. Here the CDR3 DNA reads TGTGCCAGCAGCGGACAGGATAATGAAAAACTGTTTTTT.

The J gene is TRBJ2-1, the V gene TRBV5-1; no definite D call. V lost 3 bases and J 4 bases, leaving 17 bases between the germline ends. The CDR3 loop spans 16 amino acids. The germline V gene has CDR1 SGHRS and CDR2 YFSETQ. The CDR3 reads CASSSAPLAEYNEQFF. CDR3 nucleotides: TGCGCCAGCAGCTCCGCCCCCCTCGCGGAATACAATGAGCAGTTCTTC. The full variable domain, rest sourced from reference TRBV5-1 and TRBJ2-1, is KAGVTQTPRYLIKTRGQQVTLSCSPISGHRSVSWYQQTPGQGLQFLFEYFSETQRNKGNFPGRFSGRQFSNSRSEMNVSTLELGDSALYLCASSSAPLAEYNEQFFGPGTRLTVL.

This chain joins TRBV20-1 and TRBJ2-7; 9 bases are a match to TRBD1. With V trimmed by 8 bases and J by 7 bases, 18 bases remained unmatched. This CDR3 region has 15 residues. The germline V gene has CDR1 DFQATT and CDR2 SNEGSKA (reference sequence). Here the CDR3 DNA reads TGCAGTACTCACTCGGGACAGGGCAGAAGAGGGGAGCAGTACTTC. Its translation: CSTHSGQGRRGEQYF.

The V call is TRBV27, the J call TRBJ2-7; a possible D gene is TRBD2 (7 bases). This CDR3 is 14 amino acids long. Germline CDR1 is MNHEY and CDR2 is SMNVEV (reference sequence). Trimming shortened V by 4 bases and J by 2 bases, and 12 bases separated the two germline ends. DNA of the CDR3: TGTGCCAGCAGTTACCTCGGGGGGCCCTACGAGCAGTACTTC. Residues: CASSYLGGPYEQYF.

The CDR3 sequence: CAISSDRSSYEQYF. The CDR3 DNA sequence: TGTGCCATCAGCTCAGACAGGAGCTCCTACGAGCAGTACTTC. This chain joins TRBV10-3 and TRBJ2-7, with D perhaps matching TRBD1 (6 bases). The CDR3 loop spans 14 amino acids. The germline gives CDR1 ENHRY, CDR2 SYGVKD. The germline V and J ends were trimmed by 6 bases and 0 bases, with 12 bases remaining between them.

J is TRBJ1-5 and V is TRBV15; D might be TRBD1 (6 bases). The CDR3 covers 16 residues. V was clipped by 3 bases and J by 0 bases, with 12 bases between them. CDR1 LNHNV and CDR2 YYDKDF come from the germline V gene (reference sequence). CDR3 DNA sequence: TGTGCCACCAGCAGCCTACAGGGAAATAGCAATCAGCCCCAGCATTTT. Translation: CATSSLQGNSNQPQHF.